The next 4 T cell receptor beta chains were all read from a single sample in a study of cytomegalovirus exposure and HLA in healthy donors. Assay used: immunoSEQ multiplex PCR; TCRdb lists only in-frame clones, some missing. The profile shows some 170,000 clones, roughly 89% of them singletons. Sequencing input: PBMCs. The receptors originated from a woman aged 25 to 39 in good health and CMV-seronegative.

CDR3 in amino acids: CASSTRDRGYTEAFF. The CDR3 DNA reads TGTGCCAGCTCAACACGGGACAGGGGTTACACTGAAGCTTTCTTT. The chain has TRBV18 and TRBJ1-1; 10 bases map to TRBD1. CDR1 and CDR2 from the germline V gene are KGHSH and LQKENI. This CDR3 contains 15 residues. The ends lost 5 bases at V and 3 bases at J; junction bases unmatched: 6.

The chain is built from TRBV5-1 and TRBJ1-1; 8 nucleotides agree with TRBD1. The germline CDR1 and CDR2 sequences are SGHRS and YFSETQ. Trimming removed 4 bases from V and 1 base from J; junction bases left unmatched: 6. The CDR3 runs to 15 residues. For the CDR3, the DNA is TGCGCCAGCAGCCAACAGGGGGTAGGGAACACTGAAGCTTTCTTT. Translation: CASSQQGVGNTEAFF.

The V gene is TRBV7-8, the J gene TRBJ1-1; D remains ambiguous. In germline, CDR1 is SGHVS, CDR2 FQNEAQ. This CDR3 contains 15 residues. Trimming took off 1 base at V and 0 bases at J, with 9 bases between the two ends. The CDR3 spells CASSLDPGMNTEAFF. Written as DNA, the CDR3 is TGTGCCAGCAGCTTAGACCCGGGGATGAACACTGAAGCTTTCTTT.

The chain combines TRBV9 with TRBJ2-7; possible D gene TRBD2, 6 bases. V was pared by 1 base and J by 4 bases, with 12 bases between. CDR3 size: 14 residues. Germline loops: CDR1 SGDLS, CDR2 YYNGEE. CDR3 DNA sequence: TGTGCCAGCAGCGTACTGGTAGGGAGGTACGAGCAGTACTTC. Protein product: CASSVLVGRYEQYF.